Below, 31 T cell receptor beta chains from the same sample are listed, as sequenced in a study of CD8 T cells in ankylosing spondylitis. TCRdb used MiXCR to reprocess the 5' RACE reads, holding one entry per CDR3 protein. The table includes under 200,000 distinct CDR3 sequences, 10% to 15% detected once. Sequenced: blood, either unsorted or a sorted T cell fraction (not recorded which). The receptors originated from a female donor with ankylosing spondylitis or in good health (not recorded which).

Concerning this clonotype itself: Possible read error: a much larger clone is one base away. V usage is TRBV20-1 and J usage is TRBJ1-5, with D perhaps matching TRBD1 (6 bases). The CDR3 sequence is 13 residues long. Germline CDR1 is DFQATT and CDR2 is SNEGSKA (reference sequence). The chain's CDR3 is CSATRTVNQSQHF. In nucleotides, the CDR3 is TGCAGTGCTACCCGGACAGTTAATCAGTCCCAGCATTTT.

The genes are TRBV25-1 and TRBJ1-2; 7 bases map to TRBD1. This CDR3 comprises 16 residues. CDR1 MGHDK and CDR2 SYGVNS come from the germline V gene. V gave up 4 bases and J gave up 8 bases; unmatched junction bases: 16. Here the CDR3 reads CASSVGTAMRTRGYTF. CDR3 nucleotides: TGTGCCAGCAGTGTTGGGACAGCCATGCGGACGAGGGGCTACACCTTC.

This clonotype was counted ten times or more. This chain links TRBV19 with TRBJ1-4; D gene uncertain. CDR3 size: 14 residues. Trimming pared 6 bases from V and 3 bases from J, leaving 11 bases between. In germline, CDR1 is LNHDA, CDR2 SQIVND (reference sequence). In DNA form, the CDR3 reads TGTGCCAGTAGATATTGGGGATCTAATGAAAAACTGTTTTTT. Its translation is CASRYWGSNEKLFF.

This clonotype came up a few times. This sequence joins TRBV20-1 and TRBJ2-3; 10 bases agree with TRBD2. V lost 0 bases, J lost 9 bases, and 12 bases stayed unmatched. Germline CDR1 reads DFQATT; CDR2 reads SNEGSKA (reference sequence). This CDR3 is 16 amino acids long. CDR3: CSARDLAGAPPRTQYF. The CDR3, as DNA: TGCAGTGCTAGAGACCTAGCGGGAGCCCCTCCGCGCACGCAGTATTTT.

This clonotype has ten or more counts. The chain is built from TRBV6-1 and TRBJ1-4; D may be TRBD1 (5 bases). V was cut by 7 bases and J by 3 bases, with 9 bases left in between. The germline V gene encodes CDR1 MNHNS and CDR2 SASEGT. The CDR3 runs to 13 residues. The CDR3 DNA sequence: TGTGCCAGCACGAGGGGACCTAATGAAAAACTGTTTTTT. Amino acids: CASTRGPNEKLFF.

The chain has TRBV9 and TRBJ2-3, with D hard to call. Trimming took off 0 bases at V and 3 bases at J, with 8 bases between the two ends. From germline, CDR1 is SGDLS and CDR2 YYNGEE. The CDR3 is 14 residues long. This CDR3 is CASSVELATDTQYF. CDR3 sequence (DNA): TGTGCCAGCAGCGTAGAATTAGCAACAGATACGCAGTATTTT.

Concerning this clonotype itself: A much larger clone lies one base from this, so it may be a read error. The chain is built from TRBV12-3 or TRBV12-4 and TRBJ1-6; tentative D call: TRBD1 (6 bases). V shed 3 bases and J shed 10 bases, with 13 bases lying between them. This CDR3 spans 14 amino acids. CDR3 region: CASSLGPGESPLHF. The CDR3 DNA is TGTGCCAGCAGTTTGGGGCCAGGGGAATCACCCCTCCACTTT.

This clonotype appeared many times. This rearrangement joins TRBV15 to TRBJ2-5; D unresolved. The CDR3 length is 16 residues. Trimming removed 1 base at V and 5 bases at J, with 17 bases between. CDR1 is LNHNV, CDR2 YYDKDF, per germline (reference sequence). In DNA, the CDR3 is TGTGCCACCAGCAGAGGGGCGGATCCTTTAAGGGAGACCCAGTACTTC. This sequence encodes CATSRGADPLRETQYF.

This clonotype was seen only a few times. The genes are TRBV12-3 or TRBV12-4 and TRBJ2-7; TRBD2 matches at 7 bases. CDR3 length: 14 residues. V was clipped by 5 bases and J by 3 bases; unmatched bases: 7. CDR3 nucleotides: TGTGCCAGCAGTCTACCGGGAGGAAACTACGAGCAGTACTTC. Its translation is CASSLPGGNYEQYF.

This clonotype has more than one count but fewer than ten. The rearrangement uses TRBV7-2 and TRBJ1-5; 10 positions agree with TRBD1. Per the germline V gene, CDR1 is SGHTA and CDR2 is FQGNSA. The CDR3 is made up of 15 amino acids. V lost 5 bases, J lost 5 bases, and 6 bases stayed unmatched. CDR3 sequence reads: CASSQGDRGDQPQHF. The CDR3 nucleotides read TGTGCCAGCAGCCAAGGGGACAGGGGTGATCAGCCCCAGCATTTT. The whole variable domain, remainder taken from reference TRBV7-2 and TRBJ1-5, is GAGVSQSPSNKVTEKGKDVELRCDPISGHTALYWYRQSLGQGLEFLIYFQGNSAPDKSGLPSDRFSAERTGGSVSTLTIQRTQQEDSAVYLCASSQGDRGDQPQHFGDGTRLSIL.

The sample holds many counts of this clonotype. The chain couples TRBV18 to TRBJ2-1; no firm D call. This CDR3 contains 12 residues. The germline V gene has CDR1 KGHSH and CDR2 LQKENI. V lost 5 bases and J lost 9, with 11 bases in between. The CDR3 is CASSGLASEQFF. The CDR3 nucleotides read TGTGCCAGCTCAGGCTTGGCAAGTGAGCAGTTCTTC. The whole variable domain, filled in from reference TRBV18 and TRBJ2-1, reads NAGVMQNPRHLVRRRGQEARLRCSPMKGHSHVYWYRQLPEEGLKFMVYLQKENIIDESGMPKERFSAEFPKEGPSILRIQQVVRGDSAAYFCASSGLASEQFFGPGTRLTVL.

This clonotype was seen many times. This rearrangement joins TRBV5-1 to TRBJ2-7; 11 bases are shared with TRBD1. Trimming cost V 2 bases and J 5 bases; bases outside gene matches: 12. From germline, CDR1 is SGHRS and CDR2 YFSETQ. CDR3 length: 17 residues. The CDR3 here is CASSFNSPGQGGHEQYF. CDR3 sequence (DNA): TGCGCCAGCAGCTTCAACTCCCCGGGACAGGGGGGCCACGAGCAGTACTTC. Drawing the rest from reference TRBV5-1 and TRBJ2-7, the complete variable domain is KAGVTQTPRYLIKTRGQQVTLSCSPISGHRSVSWYQQTPGQGLQFLFEYFSETQRNKGNFPGRFSGRQFSNSRSEMNVSTLELGDSALYLCASSFNSPGQGGHEQYFGPGTRLTVT.

This clonotype was counted many times. The chain's CDR3 is CATSDRQGSHNEQFF. The CDR3 coding sequence is TGTGCCACCAGTGATCGACAGGGTTCCCACAATGAGCAGTTCTTC. The gene calls are TRBV24-1 and TRBJ2-1; TRBD1 aligns across 7 bases. The ends lost 3 bases at V and 5 bases at J; junction bases unmatched: 6. This CDR3 is built from 15 residues. CDR1 is KGHDR, CDR2 SFDVKD, per germline.

As DNA, the CDR3 is TGTGCCAGCAGCTTCCAATCGGGGGGAGGGGTCAATGAGCAGTTCTTC. This encodes CASSFQSGGGVNEQFF. The rearrangement joins TRBV11-2 to TRBJ2-1; 7 bases align to TRBD2. J gave up 6 bases and V 3 bases, and 11 bases lay outside the gene matches. CDR1 is SGHAT and CDR2 is FQNNGV in the germline V gene. The CDR3 contains 16 residues.

V is TRBV20-1 and J is TRBJ2-7, with 9 bases identical to TRBD2. The CDR3 runs 15 residues. Trimming removed 6 bases from V and 2 bases from J; junction bases left unmatched: 11. Germline V CDR1 and CDR2: DFQATT, SNEGSKA (reference sequence). This CDR3 is CSAGVGASGTYEQYF. CDR3 bases: TGCAGTGCCGGGGTTGGGGCTAGCGGGACCTACGAGCAGTACTTC.

This clonotype was seen repeatedly, ten times or more. The rearrangement joins TRBV11-2 to TRBJ1-1; D is unclear. The germline gives CDR1 SGHAT, CDR2 FQNNGV. Trimming stripped 4 bases from V and 1 base from J, with 10 bases between. There are 14 residues in the CDR3. CDR3 residues: CASSSWPGNTEAFF. Written as DNA, the CDR3 is TGTGCCAGCAGCTCGTGGCCGGGGAACACTGAAGCTTTCTTT.

CDR3 coding DNA: TGTGCCTGCGGGACGGGGACAGGGGGCCGATACAATGAGCAGTTCTTC. Encoded protein: CACGTGTGGRYNEQFF. V and J are TRBV11-2 and TRBJ2-1, with TRBD1 matching 12 bases. The CDR3 runs 16 residues. The V gene's germline CDR1 is SGHAT and CDR2 FQNNGV. Losses at the gene ends were 11 bases for V and 4 bases for J; bases not matched to a gene: 12.

In regard to this clonotype: This clone may be a read error of a much larger clone one base away. The CDR3 here is CCARAPMLGLAGVEQFF. In DNA, the CDR3 is TGCTGTGCTAGAGCCCCCATGTTAGGACTAGCGGGAGTAGAGCAGTTCTTC. This chain links TRBV20-1 with TRBJ2-1, with TRBD2 identical over 13 bases. Germline assignment: CDR1 DFQATT and CDR2 SNEGSKA (reference sequence). The CDR3 length is 17 residues.

This clonotype showed up many times. V and J are TRBV6-4 and TRBJ2-1; TRBD2 matches 12 bases. The CDR3 totals 15 residues. Trimming at V came to 3 bases and at J to 7 bases, leaving 4 bases not matched to a gene. Germline lookup yields CDR1 MRHNA and CDR2 SNTAGT. The CDR3 DNA sequence: TGTGCCAGCAGTGAACTAGCGGGAGGCCCTAATGAGCAGTTCTTC. It encodes CASSELAGGPNEQFF.

The chain combines TRBV20-1 with TRBJ1-5; no definite D call. V lost 3 bases, J lost 3 bases, and 15 bases lay in between. The CDR3 length is 15 residues. CDR1 is DFQATT, CDR2 SNEGSKA, per germline (reference sequence). The CDR3 sequence is CSARSEDRANQPQHF. For the CDR3, the DNA is TGCAGTGCTAGGTCAGAGGATAGGGCCAATCAGCCCCAGCATTTT.

The V call is TRBV5-1, the J call TRBJ2-1, with TRBD2 matching over 13 bases. The V gene's germline CDR1 is SGHRS and CDR2 YFSETQ. The CDR3 has 16 residues. V lost 4 bases and J lost 5; bases outside the gene matches: 6. As DNA, the CDR3 is TGCGCCAGCAGCGAAGGACTAGCGGGAGTTGACAATGAGCAGTTCTTC. Translation: CASSEGLAGVDNEQFF.

This clonotype was seen repeatedly, ten times or more. V gene TRBV7-9 combines with J gene TRBJ1-2, with D unresolved. Germline loops: CDR1 SEHNR, CDR2 FQNEAQ (reference sequence). The length of the CDR3 is 17 residues. Trimming took 2 bases from V and 1 from J, leaving 17 bases between them. The chain's CDR3 is CASSLTSSGRNNYGYTF. For the CDR3, the DNA is TGTGCCAGCAGCTTAACTTCCTCGGGTAGGAATAACTATGGCTACACCTTC.

Regarding this clonotype: A much larger clonotype is one base distant, so this may be a read error. The chain recombines TRBV9 with TRBJ1-2, with a tentative D call TRBD1 (6 bases). The CDR3 length is 17 residues. Germline V gene sequence: CDR1 SGDLS, CDR2 YYNGEE. The CDR3 reads CASSEYRTASANYGYPF. Here the CDR3 DNA reads TGTGCCAGCAGCGAGTACAGGACAGCTTCAGCTAACTATGGCTACCCCTTC.

Many counts were recorded for this clonotype. The chain links TRBV5-1 to TRBJ2-3, with 10 bases aligning to TRBD1. The CDR3 consists of 15 residues. With V trimmed by 5 bases and J by 5 bases, 8 bases remained unmatched. Per germline, CDR1 SGHRS and CDR2 YFSETQ. Here the CDR3 reads CASSSDRGLIDTQYF. Here the CDR3 DNA reads TGCGCCAGCAGTTCCGACAGGGGGCTAATAGATACGCAGTATTTT. The complete variable domain, with remaining parts taken from reference TRBV5-1 and TRBJ2-3, reads KAGVTQTPRYLIKTRGQQVTLSCSPISGHRSVSWYQQTPGQGLQFLFEYFSETQRNKGNFPGRFSGRQFSNSRSEMNVSTLELGDSALYLCASSSDRGLIDTQYFGPGTRLTVL.

Many counts were recorded for this clonotype. This chain uses TRBV29-1 with TRBJ2-7; 11 bases are shared with TRBD2. Germline V lookup: CDR1 SQVTM, CDR2 ANQGSEA. CDR3 length equals 18 residues. V gave up 0 bases and J gave up 3 bases; unmatched junction bases: 13. Written as DNA, the CDR3 is TGCAGCGTTGAAGATCGGGTACTAGCGGGAGACATGGGCTACGAGCAGTACTTC. It codes for CSVEDRVLAGDMGYEQYF.

This clonotype has a count of ten or more. The rearrangement uses TRBV9 and TRBJ2-2; 7 bases agree with TRBD2. Losses at the gene ends were 4 bases for V and 8 bases for J; bases not matched to a gene: 14. Germline V gene data show CDR1 as SGDLS and CDR2 as YYNGEE. The CDR3 has 16 residues. The CDR3 sequence: CASSLLAGEVSGELFF. The CDR3 DNA sequence: TGTGCCAGCAGCCTTTTAGCGGGCGAGGTGTCGGGGGAGCTGTTTTTT.

Regarding this clonotype: A much larger clone is a single base away; this may be a read error. This chain connects TRBV29-1 to TRBJ1-5; the D gene is possibly TRBD1 (5 bases). Germline-derived CDR1 and CDR2 are SQVTM and ANQGSEA. V lost 4 bases to trimming and J lost 1 base, with 14 bases between them. The CDR3 contains 15 residues. This chain's CDR3 is CSVGTGIPSNQPQHF. DNA for the CDR3: TGCAGCGTTGGCACAGGCATCCCAAGCAATCAGCCCCAGCATTTT.

There are many counts of this clonotype. Here the CDR3 DNA reads TGTGCCAGCTCACCCCCGGGACAGGGGGTTATGAACACTGAAGCTTTCTTT. It translates to CASSPPGQGVMNTEAFF. V is TRBV18 and J is TRBJ1-1, with 11 bases lining up with TRBD1. The junction had 6 bases not matched to a gene; V was cut back by 3 bases and J by 0 bases. This CDR3 contains 17 residues. Germline V gene sequence: CDR1 KGHSH, CDR2 LQKENI.

J is TRBJ2-7 and V is TRBV12-3 or TRBV12-4; 8 positions match TRBD2. The CDR3 consists of 14 residues. Losses at the gene ends were 4 bases for V and 5 bases for J; bases not matched to a gene: 7. The CDR3: CASSSGLASDEQYF. The CDR3 DNA reads as TGTGCCAGCAGTTCAGGACTAGCCTCTGACGAGCAGTACTTC.

On this clonotype itself: One base away lies a much larger clone, so this may be a sequencing read error. This sequence joins TRBV12-3 or TRBV12-4 and TRBJ1-1, with 9 bases aligning to TRBD1. The CDR3 extends over 13 amino acids. CDR3 amino acids: CASSTDRGVGALF. CDR3 in DNA: TGTGCCAGCAGTACGGACAGGGGAGTTGGAGCTCTCTTT.

As regards this clonotype: A much larger clone differs by one base, so this may be a read error. The genes are TRBV20-1 and TRBJ2-3, with a tentative D call TRBD2 (5 bases). The germline gives CDR1 DFQATT, CDR2 SNEGSKA (reference sequence). This CDR3 region has 13 residues. The chain's CDR3 is CSASRTGTVTQYF. CDR3 coding DNA: TGCAGTGCTAGCCGGACTGGCACAGTTACGCAGTATTTT.